This entry is about one T cell receptor beta chain. Its target is unknown. Trimming took 10 bases from V and 7 from J, leaving 20 bases between them. Germline V gene data show CDR1 as ENHRY and CDR2 as SYGVKD. This CDR3 has 14 residues. The sample comes from a study of T-cell reconstitution after alpha-beta-depleted transplantation in children. Study-level results: Once a year had passed after transplant, T-cell counts and diversity came mostly from newly produced T cells. Reportedly, alpha-beta T cells present about two months post-transplant originated from several hundred expanded clones of graft origin. TCRbeta diversity was high at day 60 in some patients (a result of surviving recipient T cells and thymic progenitors).

As it was prepared, the TCRbeta library received unique molecular identifiers. MiXCR, run by TCRdb on the PCR reads, gives a single entry per CDR3 protein. Among hundreds of thousands of distinct CDR3 sequences listed, more than 15% were seen once. Specimen: PBMCs, mostly from graft donor cells, collected 360 days after TCRalphabeta/CD19-depleted stem cell transplant. This receptor was obtained from a male patient between 2 and 10 years old who had a stem cell transplant for acute lymphoblastic leukemia, so the T cells may come from the graft donor. The rearrangement joins TRBV10-3 to TRBJ1-5; the D gene is possibly TRBD1 (6 bases). CDR3 in amino acids: CATTQEEGGQPQHF. CDR3 in DNA: TGTGCCACGACCCAGGAAGAAGGGGGGCAGCCCCAGCATTTT.